This passage covers 13 T cell receptor beta chains from one sample sequenced in a study of T cell responses to AZD1222 COVID-19 vaccine. Here immunoSEQ multiplex PCR was the method, and the copy in TCRdb shows in-frame clones only, minus some. Among 130,000 or so clones, approximately 88% were seen once, and the ten largest hold approximately 27%. The material was peripheral blood, obtained on day 0 of AZD1222 vaccination. These receptors all stem from an adult in good health.

The chain combines TRBV11-2 with TRBJ2-5; D is perhaps TRBD1 (6 bases). The CDR3 is 14 residues long. Looked up from germline, CDR1 is SGHAT and CDR2 is FQNNGV. The V gene lost 1 base and the J gene lost 2 bases, with 8 bases spanning the gap. CDR3 nucleotides: TGTGCCAGCAGCTTAGTTCAGGGGCAAGAGACCCAGTACTTC. Residues: CASSLVQGQETQYF.

The CDR3 here is CASSLATTNTGELFF. Written as DNA, the CDR3 is TGTGCCAGCAGCTTAGCAACTACAAACACCGGGGAGCTGTTTTTT. The chain has TRBV7-2 and TRBJ2-2, with D uncertain. The germline V and J ends were trimmed by 0 bases and 2 bases, with 7 bases remaining between them. This CDR3 spans 15 amino acids. Germline V gene data show CDR1 as SGHTA and CDR2 as FQGNSA.

This chain connects TRBV7-2 to TRBJ1-2; D is ambiguous. Germline loops: CDR1 SGHTA, CDR2 FQGNSA. V lost 5 bases, J lost 4 bases, and 17 bases lay in between. This CDR3 has 15 residues. CDR3 amino acids: CASSPSPGDRYGYTF. CDR3 coding DNA: TGTGCCAGCAGCCCTTCACCGGGAGATCGCTATGGCTACACCTTC. Filled out from reference TRBV7-2 and TRBJ1-2, the complete variable domain reads GAGVSQSPSNKVTEKGKDVELRCDPISGHTALYWYRQSLGQGLEFLIYFQGNSAPDKSGLPSDRFSAERTGGSVSTLTIQRTQQEDSAVYLCASSPSPGDRYGYTFGSGTRLTVV.

This chain uses TRBV7-8 with TRBJ1-1; the D is unclear. Germline V gene data show CDR1 as SGHVS and CDR2 as FQNEAQ. Trimming took 4 bases from V and 7 from J, leaving 10 bases between them. This CDR3 is built from 12 residues. CDR3 sequence (DNA): TGTGCCAGCAGCTCCCTGCCGGATGAAGCTTTCTTT. Its translation is CASSSLPDEAFF.

The count of this clone is one. The chain has TRBV2 and TRBJ1-6; 8 positions match TRBD1. The CDR3 sequence is 15 residues long. Germline CDR1 SNHLY, CDR2 FYNNEI. V was clipped by 4 bases and J by 7 bases; unmatched bases: 6. Here the CDR3 DNA reads TGTGCCAGCAGTGCGTCCCGGGACAGGAATTCACCCCTCCACTTT. Its translation: CASSASRDRNSPLHF.

This chain connects TRBV13 to TRBJ1-6; D ambiguous. The CDR3 is made up of 14 amino acids. In germline, CDR1 is PRHDT, CDR2 FYEKMQ (reference sequence). V was cut by 5 bases and J by 8 bases, with 13 bases left in between. The chain's CDR3 is CASSKTPEDSPLHF. The CDR3, as DNA: TGTGCCAGCAGCAAGACCCCTGAGGATTCACCCCTCCACTTT.

The V gene is TRBV5-6, the J gene TRBJ1-3, with D tentatively TRBD1 (5 bases). The CDR3 spans 16 residues. Trimming left V 4 bases short and J 2 bases short, with 16 bases between. Germline V gene data show CDR1 as SGHDT and CDR2 as YYEEEE. The CDR3 coding sequence is TGTGCCAGCAGCATCGCCAGGGTTTCCCCTGGAAACACCATATATTTT. The encoded protein is CASSIARVSPGNTIYF. The whole variable domain, filled in from reference TRBV5-6 and TRBJ1-3, reads DAGVTQSPTHLIKTRGQQVTLRCSPKSGHDTVSWYQQALGQGPQFIFQYYEEEERQRGNFPDRFSGHQFPNYSSELNVNALLLGDSALYLCASSIARVSPGNTIYFGEGSWLTVV.

The gene calls are TRBV6-1 and TRBJ1-1; D ambiguous. Germline assignment: CDR1 MNHNS and CDR2 SASEGT. This CDR3 region has 15 residues. V lost 0 bases and J 4 bases, leaving 12 bases between the germline ends. This CDR3 is CASSEAEGSGTEAFF. The CDR3 coding sequence is TGTGCCAGCAGTGAAGCGGAGGGTTCGGGCACTGAAGCTTTCTTT.

This clone was recorded once. The gene calls are TRBV18 and TRBJ1-1; a weak D match, TRBD1 (6 bases). Germline V CDR1 and CDR2: KGHSH, LQKENI. V was shortened by 2 bases and J by 6 bases, with 7 bases between the two germline ends. The CDR3 length is 12 residues. CDR3 in DNA: TGTGCCAGCTCACCAAGGGGGGCTGAAGCTTTCTTT. Translation gives CASSPRGAEAFF.

V gene TRBV19 combines with J gene TRBJ1-6, with D perhaps TRBD1 (6 bases). In germline, CDR1 is LNHDA, CDR2 SQIVND (reference sequence). Trimming took off 5 bases at V and 7 bases at J, with 12 bases between the two ends. CDR3 length equals 14 residues. CDR3 DNA sequence: TGTGCCAGTAGTGGAGGACAGCCGAATTCACCCCTCCACTTT. This sequence encodes CASSGGQPNSPLHF.

V is TRBV7-3 and J is TRBJ1-5, with 7 bases fitting TRBD1. J lost 5 bases, V lost 5 bases, and 9 bases had no gene match. CDR1 is SGHTA and CDR2 is FQGTGA in the germline V gene. This CDR3 has 15 amino acids. CDR3 nucleotides: TGTGCCAGCAGCCCCGGGGGCAGGGGGGATCAGCCCCAGCATTTT. Protein product: CASSPGGRGDQPQHF.

The V and J genes are TRBV7-9 and TRBJ2-5; the D is unclear. The CDR3 length is 12 residues. Germline CDR1 SEHNR, CDR2 FQNEAQ (reference sequence). V gave up 2 bases and J gave up 2 bases, with 3 bases separating them. The CDR3 spells CASSLTQETQYF. Written as DNA, the CDR3 is TGTGCCAGCAGCTTAACACAAGAGACCCAGTACTTC. Looking up the rest from reference TRBV7-9 and TRBJ2-5 gives the full variable domain: DTGVSQNPRHKITKRGQNVTFRCDPISEHNRLYWYRQTLGQGPEFLTYFQNEAQLEKSRLLSDRFSAERPKGSFSTLEIQRTEQGDSAMYLCASSLTQETQYFGPGTRLLVL.

This clone was found once. The genes are TRBV5-1 and TRBJ2-3, with 9 positions matching TRBD1. CDR1 SGHRS and CDR2 YFSETQ come from the germline V gene. The junction had 12 bases not matched to a gene; V was cut back by 2 bases and J by 14 bases. There are 14 residues in the CDR3. The CDR3 loop reads CASSLGTGLNLGYF. CDR3 nucleotides: TGCGCCAGCAGCTTAGGGACAGGGCTGAATCTTGGGTATTTT.